The source of this TCR beta chain is a study of early T cells in non-severe SARS-CoV-2 infection. The CDR3 length is 12 residues. V lost 5 bases and J 9 bases, leaving 11 bases between the germline ends. Germline values: CDR1 GTSNPN, CDR2 SVGIG (reference sequence). MiXCR was run by TCRdb on the 5' RACE reads, yielding one entry per CDR3 protein. The sample consists of tens of thousands of distinct CDR3 sequences, 10% of them appearing once. This receptor was taken from an adult who was a healthcare worker with PCR-confirmed SARS-CoV-2 infection or an uninfected control (not recorded which). The sequencing sample was made of whole blood. The rearrangement links TRBV30 to TRBJ1-6; D perhaps matches TRBD1 (6 bases). The CDR3 region is CAWDYRASPLHF. The CDR3 nucleotides read TGTGCCTGGGACTACAGGGCTTCACCCCTCCACTTT.